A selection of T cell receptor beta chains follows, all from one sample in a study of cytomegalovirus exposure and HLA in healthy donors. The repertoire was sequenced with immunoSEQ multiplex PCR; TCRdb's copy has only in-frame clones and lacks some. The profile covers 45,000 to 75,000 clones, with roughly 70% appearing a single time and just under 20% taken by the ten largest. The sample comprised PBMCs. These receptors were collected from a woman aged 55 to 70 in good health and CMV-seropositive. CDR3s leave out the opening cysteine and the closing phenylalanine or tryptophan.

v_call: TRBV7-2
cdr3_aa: ASSLAGVDYEQY

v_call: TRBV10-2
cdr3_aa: ASISGQGLYEQY

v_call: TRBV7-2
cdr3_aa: ASSTSTGPSYEQY

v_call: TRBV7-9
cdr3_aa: SSSLDGGVGGDIDYGYT

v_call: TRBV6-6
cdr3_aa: ASSQPETVNTEAF

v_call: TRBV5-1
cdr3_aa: ASSGEGAAGELF

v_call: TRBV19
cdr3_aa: ASQDSHTEAF

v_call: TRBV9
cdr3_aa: ASSSGQGLGNTIY

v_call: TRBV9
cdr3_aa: ASSVSGGYLSGGNTIY

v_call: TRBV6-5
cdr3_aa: ASRGRVGEQY

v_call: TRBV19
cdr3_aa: ASGAGTGSGANVLT

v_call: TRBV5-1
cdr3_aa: ASSRKQGQETQY

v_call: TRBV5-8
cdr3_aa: ASSLAHSTNYGYT

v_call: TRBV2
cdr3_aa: ASRLETGELF

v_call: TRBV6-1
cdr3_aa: ASSPSGGVGDTQY

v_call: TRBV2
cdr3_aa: ASSWDRPLSGNTIY

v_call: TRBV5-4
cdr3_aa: ASSLGGWGSGNTIY

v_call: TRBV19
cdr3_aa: ASRKGTSAEQY

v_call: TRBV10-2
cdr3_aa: ASSVSGWVDNEQF

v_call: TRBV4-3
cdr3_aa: ASSPSQVANYGYT

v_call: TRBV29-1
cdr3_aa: SVEAWDSTASDEQF

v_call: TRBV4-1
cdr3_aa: ASSQDAGLGQPQH

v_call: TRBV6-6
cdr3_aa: ASSYTGGRAEAF

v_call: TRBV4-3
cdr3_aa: ASSQGWTSGDLVDTQY

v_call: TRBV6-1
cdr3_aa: ASSVSGGLSYEQY

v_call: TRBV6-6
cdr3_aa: ASSGNFATNEKLF

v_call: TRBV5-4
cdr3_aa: ASSFWTGPNTDTQY

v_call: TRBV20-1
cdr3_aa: SATDRATQY

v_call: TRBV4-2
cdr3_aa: ASSPGQGLSEQF